The rows below give T cell receptor beta chains drawn from one sample of a study of blood T cell repertoires in COVID-19. The repertoire was sequenced with immunoSEQ multiplex PCR; TCRdb's copy has only in-frame clones and lacks some. The data contain about 190,000 clones, 90% of them singletons. The sequenced material came from peripheral blood. Receptors were obtained from a man aged 45-65 years with acute or convalescent COVID-19. The conserved cysteine and the conserved F or W are not part of the CDR3 here.

V	J	CDR3
TRBV30	TRBJ1-2	AWSQGTNYGYT
TRBV18	TRBJ2-5	ASSPENQETQY
TRBV15	TRBJ2-1	ATSKHNNEQF
TRBV5-3	TRBJ2-5	ARSPPPSAQY
TRBV6-5	TRBJ2-5	ASSSFRIAGAKTQY
TRBV5-3	TRBJ1-1	ARSTVAEAF
TRBV7-8	TRBJ2-5	ASTPRGRETQY
TRBV27	TRBJ2-1	ASSLEGGTFYNEQF
TRBV6-5	TRBJ2-7	ASSRDRGSYEQY
TRBV2	TRBJ1-5	ASSGWRDQPQH
TRBV10-3	TRBJ2-7	AISGQGSYEQY
TRBV21-1	TRBJ1-2	ASSKGTGGASDYGYT
TRBV27	TRBJ2-1	ASKARGHYNEQF
TRBV10-1	TRBJ2-3	ASRAGGGVTDTQY
TRBV27	TRBJ2-1	ASKSAGADNEQF
TRBV19	TRBJ2-2	ASSIAPRNTGELF
TRBV2	TRBJ1-1	ATLQGSMNTEAF
TRBV19	TRBJ2-3	ASSISGGGTDTQY
TRBV28	TRBJ1-1	ASSSYGGQGARTEAF
TRBV28	TRBJ2-7	TSTRGYEQY
TRBV5-1	TRBJ1-5	ASSLDYISASNQPQH
TRBV15	TRBJ2-7	ATSRDTLAGRYQSSYEQY
TRBV18	TRBJ1-1	ASSPSLNTEAF
TRBV10-2	TRBJ2-2	ASEGQMNTGELF
TRBV7-3	TRBJ2-1	ASSRLAGGPGNEQF
TRBV7-2	TRBJ1-3	ASHTNSGNTIY
TRBV10-3	TRBJ2-2	AILENTGELF
TRBV24-1	TRBJ2-3	ATGSGTDTQY
TRBV18	TRBJ1-2	ASSPAGISNYGYT
TRBV10-3	TRBJ2-3	AIKALSPTGTDTQY
TRBV28	TRBJ1-1	ASSAPGANTEAF
TRBV2	TRBJ1-5	ASRWAQENQPQH
TRBV30	TRBJ2-1	AWSPMAGRGNEQF
TRBV24-1	TRBJ1-2	ATSDGYRVYGYT
TRBV7-6	TRBJ2-2	ASSLAWSGAGTGELF
TRBV7-6	TRBJ1-1	ASSTAGTGGRNTEAF
TRBV5-1	TRBJ2-3	ASTRAFGLAGGARDTDTQY
TRBV7-9	TRBJ2-1	ASSLFGGTYNEQF
TRBV6-6	TRBJ2-1	ASRLGTGIGNEQF
TRBV28	TRBJ1-1	ASSLGRGRANTEAF